This T cell receptor (beta chain) was profiled in a study of T cells in Graves' hyperthyroidism and ophthalmopathy. At the level of the study: At initial diagnosis, before any treatment had begun, peripheral blood was obtained.

V was pared by 5 bases and J by 3 bases, with 19 bases between. The CDR3 totals 17 residues. Germline loops: CDR1 SGHTA, CDR2 FQGNSA. RNA transcripts yielded amplified TCR beta CDR3 regions. In the first-round RT-PCR of the TCR CDR3, the HTBI primer set was used. TCRdb re-called the multiplex PCR reads through MiXCR, storing one row per CDR3 protein. Here the sample spans some 800,000 distinct CDR3 sequences, about two fifths being singletons. This clonotype has more than one count but fewer than ten. Sequencing used blood. The V call is TRBV7-2, the J call TRBJ1-4; D is perhaps TRBD1 (5 bases). The receptor comes from a man aged 18 to 30 with Graves' hyperthyroidism. This CDR3 is CASSLWTATRANEKLFF. The CDR3 nucleotides read TGTGCCAGCAGCCTTTGGACGGCGACCAGGGCTAATGAAAAACTGTTTTTT.